These 10 T cell receptor beta chains share one sample of origin, sequenced in a study of T cells in narcolepsy (dated by TCRdb to 2017 to 2018). The library was made by the immunoSEQ multiplex PCR assay. TCRdb carries this immuneACCESS record with in-frame sequences only. Its versions omit some clonotypes, under half of them owing to an unresolved V gene in the studies checked, with the rest unexplained. Present in this sample are fewer than 25,000 clones, approximately 85% of which were seen just once. Roughly 10% of the sample belongs to the ten largest clones. The sample taken for sequencing was memory (CD45RA-) CD4+ T cells from blood. What the cell subset or site label conveys for this sample: memory T cells sorted ex vivo from peripheral blood. Every receptor here comes from a human donor in good health.

This chain joins TRBV5-4 and TRBJ1-2; no clear D. This CDR3 is 14 amino acids long. The V end lost 0 bases, the J end lost 6 bases, and 12 bases lay between the germline ends. The V gene's germline CDR1 is SGHNT and CDR2 YYREEE (reference sequence). The CDR3 nucleotides read TGTGCCAGCAGCTTGGCCCTTCGGCAGAATGGCTACACCTTC. Encoded protein: CASSLALRQNGYTF.

The rearrangement joins TRBV21-1 to TRBJ2-1; TRBD2, the table's D call, was not compared with the DNA. TRBV21-1 is a recognized pseudogene. The CDR3 totals 20 residues. CDR3 DNA sequence: TGTGCCAGCAGCAAAGGGAAAGGGACTAGCGGGAGGGCCAGCGACAATGAGCAGTTCTTC. It specifies CASSKGKGTSGRASDNEQFF.

The V call is TRBV9, the J call TRBJ1-1; possibly TRBD1 for D (6 bases). Germline V gene lookup returns CDR1 SGDLS and CDR2 YYNGEE. V was cut by 4 bases and J by 6 bases, with 10 bases left in between. The CDR3 has 12 amino acids. The CDR3 region has the DNA TGTGCCAGCAGCAAGGGGGAGGCTGAAGCTTTCTTT. Its protein is CASSKGEAEAFF.

V is TRBV19 and J is TRBJ1-6, with 8 bases fitting TRBD1. Germline CDR1 and CDR2: LNHDA and SQIVND (reference sequence). This CDR3 has 14 residues. Germline trimming cut 7 bases from V and 9 bases from J; bases unmatched to any gene: 8. CDR3 loop: CASNSQGDGSPLHF. Here the CDR3 DNA reads TGTGCCAGTAACTCACAGGGGGACGGTTCACCCCTCCACTTT. Looking up the rest from reference TRBV19 and TRBJ1-6 gives the full variable domain: DGGITQSPKYLFRKEGQNVTLSCEQNLNHDAMYWYRQDPGQGLRLIYYSQIVNDFQKGDIAEGYSVSREKKESFPLTVTSAQKNPTAFYLCASNSQGDGSPLHFGNGTRLTVT.

Here the CDR3 reads CASRINEKLFF. The CDR3 region has the DNA TGTGCCAGCAGAATTAATGAAAAACTGTTTTTT. The V call is TRBV28, the J call TRBJ1-4; D call uncertain. The CDR3 runs 11 residues. V was cut by 6 bases and J by 4 bases, with 3 bases left in between. Germline V gives CDR1 MDHEN, CDR2 SYDVKM.

The rearrangement uses TRBV5-4 and TRBJ2-1; 10 positions agree with TRBD1. The CDR3 has 16 residues. Germline V gives CDR1 SGHNT, CDR2 YYREEE (reference sequence). The ends lost 4 bases at V and 6 bases at J; junction bases unmatched: 10. In nucleotides, the CDR3 is TGTGCCAGCAGCCAATCCCGGGACAGGGGAGGCAATGAGCAGTTCTTC. Translating it yields CASSQSRDRGGNEQFF.

The chain couples TRBV7-2 to TRBJ1-5; no definite D call. CDR1 is SGHTA and CDR2 is FQGNSA in the germline V gene. V lost 3 bases, J lost 3 bases, and 6 bases lay in between. This CDR3 is built from 13 residues. The CDR3 DNA reads TGTGCCAGCAGCTTGTCCCACAATCAGCCCCAGCATTTT. Translation: CASSLSHNQPQHF.

The chain is built from TRBV4-2 and TRBJ1-3; no reliable D call. This CDR3 has 14 residues. V was shortened by 1 base and J by 1 base, with 5 bases between the two germline ends. Germline lookup yields CDR1 LGHNA and CDR2 YNFKEQ. This chain's CDR3 is CASSQVGSGNTIYF. As DNA, the CDR3 is TGTGCCAGCAGCCAAGTCGGGTCTGGAAACACCATATATTTT.

The chain is built from TRBV28 and TRBJ2-1, with 9 positions matching TRBD2. V lost 5 bases and J lost 3; bases outside the gene matches: 11. There are 17 residues in the CDR3. Germline V gives CDR1 MDHEN, CDR2 SYDVKM. CDR3: CASSRPSGTSRYNEQFF. The CDR3 nucleotides read TGTGCCAGCAGTCGACCCTCGGGGACTAGCCGCTACAATGAGCAGTTCTTC.

This chain connects TRBV15 to TRBJ1-2; TRBD1 matches at 10 bases. CDR1 is LNHNV, CDR2 YYDKDF, per germline (reference sequence). This CDR3 contains 15 residues. Trimming at V came to 0 bases and at J to 9 bases, leaving 7 bases not matched to a gene. This chain's CDR3 is CATSREGTGEDSYTF. The CDR3, as DNA: TGTGCCACCAGCAGAGAGGGGACAGGGGAGGATAGCTACACCTTC.